What follows describes a single T cell receptor (beta chain). As yet, its antigen is unknown. This record belongs to a study of tumor and adjacent non-tumor tissue in lung cancer. Study-level background: Samples averaged roughly 4 million productive TCRbeta reads each.

A modified ARM-PCR protocol with three rounds of nested PCR amplified TCRbeta. TCRdb called the multiplex PCR reads again in MiXCR, with one record for every CDR3 protein. The repertoire holds 90,000 to 120,000 distinct CDR3 sequences, with roughly 60% as singletons. Study-wide results and limits: Tumor repertoires had a smaller top 100 clone share than normal lung.

In germline, CDR1 is DFQATT, CDR2 SNEGSKA (reference sequence). The J segment lost 12 bases and the V segment lost 8 bases, leaving 20 bases of the junction unmatched. There are 14 residues in the CDR3. No cell sorting was done before RNA was extracted from the tissue. More than 3 cm separated this lung sample from the edge of the tumor. J is TRBJ2-3 and V is TRBV20-1, with TRBD2 identical over 7 bases. Sequences were obtained from distant non-tumor lung tissue. The clonotype was recovered from a young man with non-small cell lung cancer. The CDR3 sequence is CSTVGGLVLDIQYF. CDR3 nucleotides: TGCAGTACGGTAGGCGGACTAGTTCTAGATATACAGTATTTT.